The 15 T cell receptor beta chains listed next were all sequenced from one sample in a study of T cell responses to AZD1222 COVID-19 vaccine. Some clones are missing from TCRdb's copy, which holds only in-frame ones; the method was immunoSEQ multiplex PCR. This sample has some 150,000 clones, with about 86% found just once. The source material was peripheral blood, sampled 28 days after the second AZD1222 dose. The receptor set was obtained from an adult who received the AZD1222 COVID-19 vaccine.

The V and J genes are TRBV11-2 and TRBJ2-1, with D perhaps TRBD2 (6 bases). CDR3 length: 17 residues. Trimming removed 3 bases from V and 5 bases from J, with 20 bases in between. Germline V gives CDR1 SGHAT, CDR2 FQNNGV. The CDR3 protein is CASSFRLRDFQDNEQFF. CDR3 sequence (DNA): TGTGCCAGCAGCTTTCGACTGAGGGACTTCCAGGACAATGAGCAGTTCTTC.

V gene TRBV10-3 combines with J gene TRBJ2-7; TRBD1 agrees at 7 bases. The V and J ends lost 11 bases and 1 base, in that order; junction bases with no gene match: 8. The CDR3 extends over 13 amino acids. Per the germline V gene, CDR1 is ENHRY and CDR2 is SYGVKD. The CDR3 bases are TGTGCCTTACGTACGGACAGGTCCTACGAGCAGTACTTC. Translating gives CALRTDRSYEQYF.

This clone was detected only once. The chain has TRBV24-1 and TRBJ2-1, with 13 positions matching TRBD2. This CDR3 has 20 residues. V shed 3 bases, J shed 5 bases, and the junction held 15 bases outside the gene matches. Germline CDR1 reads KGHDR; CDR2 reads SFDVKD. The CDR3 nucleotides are TGTGCCACCAGTGATCCGGGACTAGCGGGGCCTCGGGCCAGGGACAATGAGCAGTTCTTC. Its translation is CATSDPGLAGPRARDNEQFF.

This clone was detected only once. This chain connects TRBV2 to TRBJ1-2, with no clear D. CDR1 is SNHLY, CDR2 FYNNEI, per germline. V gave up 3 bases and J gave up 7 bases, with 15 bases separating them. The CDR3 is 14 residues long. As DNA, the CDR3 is TGTGCCAGCAGTGAGCCACACAGAGAACCTGGCTACACCTTC. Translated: CASSEPHREPGYTF.

DNA for the CDR3: TGTGCCAGTAGTATCACGGGTCTTAGCAATCAGCCCCAGCATTTT. It codes for CASSITGLSNQPQHF. The rearrangement links TRBV19 to TRBJ1-5; no firm D call. CDR3 length: 15 residues. CDR1 and CDR2 from the germline V gene are LNHDA and SQIVND (reference sequence). Trimming stripped 3 bases from V and 0 bases from J, with 9 bases between.

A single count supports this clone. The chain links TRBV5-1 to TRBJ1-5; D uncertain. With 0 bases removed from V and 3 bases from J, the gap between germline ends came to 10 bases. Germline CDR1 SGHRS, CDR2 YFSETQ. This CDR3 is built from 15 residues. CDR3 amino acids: CASSLGAGNNQPQHF. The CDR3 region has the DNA TGCGCCAGCAGCTTGGGGGCAGGCAACAATCAGCCCCAGCATTTT.

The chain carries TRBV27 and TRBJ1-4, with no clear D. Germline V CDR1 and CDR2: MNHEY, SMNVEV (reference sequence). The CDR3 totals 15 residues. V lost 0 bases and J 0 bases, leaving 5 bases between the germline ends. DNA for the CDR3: TGTGCCAGCAGTTTATCCCCAACAACTAATGAAAAACTGTTTTTT. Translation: CASSLSPTTNEKLFF.

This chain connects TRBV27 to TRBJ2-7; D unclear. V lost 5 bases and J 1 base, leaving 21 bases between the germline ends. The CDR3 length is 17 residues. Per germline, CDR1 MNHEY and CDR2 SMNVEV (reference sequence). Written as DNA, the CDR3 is TGTGCCAGCAGTCCCCGCCCCTTTGGGGTGGAATCCTACGAGCAGTACTTC. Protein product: CASSPRPFGVESYEQYF.

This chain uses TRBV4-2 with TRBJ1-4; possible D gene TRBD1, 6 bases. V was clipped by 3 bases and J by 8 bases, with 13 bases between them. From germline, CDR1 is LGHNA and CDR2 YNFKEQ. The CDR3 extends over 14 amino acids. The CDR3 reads CASSQTGAREKLFF. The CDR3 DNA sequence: TGTGCCAGCAGCCAGACAGGTGCTCGGGAAAAACTGTTTTTT.

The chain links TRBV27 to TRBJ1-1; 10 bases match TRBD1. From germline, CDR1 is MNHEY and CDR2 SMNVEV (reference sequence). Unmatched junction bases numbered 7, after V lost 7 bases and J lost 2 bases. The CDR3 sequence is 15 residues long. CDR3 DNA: TGTGCCAGCACCCTGGGGACAGGGGCTAACACTGAAGCTTTCTTT. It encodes CASTLGTGANTEAFF.

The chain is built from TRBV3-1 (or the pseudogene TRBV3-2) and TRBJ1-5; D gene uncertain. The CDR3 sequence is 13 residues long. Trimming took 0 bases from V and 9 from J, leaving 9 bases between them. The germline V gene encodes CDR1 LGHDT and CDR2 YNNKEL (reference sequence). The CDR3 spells CASSQDLGGPQHF. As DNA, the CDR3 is TGTGCCAGCAGCCAAGATCTGGGAGGGCCCCAGCATTTT.

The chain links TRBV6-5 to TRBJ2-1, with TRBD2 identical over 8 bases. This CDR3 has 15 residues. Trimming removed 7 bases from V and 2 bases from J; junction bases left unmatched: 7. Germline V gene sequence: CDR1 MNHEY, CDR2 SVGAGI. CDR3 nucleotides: TGTGCCAGCAAGCCCAGCGGGAGAACCTACAATGAGCAGTTCTTC. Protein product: CASKPSGRTYNEQFF.

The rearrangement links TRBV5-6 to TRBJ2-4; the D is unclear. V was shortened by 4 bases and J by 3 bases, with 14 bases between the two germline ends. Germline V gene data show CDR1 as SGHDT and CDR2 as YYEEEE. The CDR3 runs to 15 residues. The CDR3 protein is CASSLRAMGKNIQYF. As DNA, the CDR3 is TGTGCCAGCAGCCTTAGGGCCATGGGCAAAAACATTCAGTACTTC.

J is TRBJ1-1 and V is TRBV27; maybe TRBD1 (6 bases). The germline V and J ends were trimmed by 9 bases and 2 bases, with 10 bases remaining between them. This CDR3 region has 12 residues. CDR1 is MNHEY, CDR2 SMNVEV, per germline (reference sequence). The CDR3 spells CASLDRNTEAFF. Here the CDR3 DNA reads TGTGCCAGTCTGGACAGAAACACTGAAGCTTTCTTT.

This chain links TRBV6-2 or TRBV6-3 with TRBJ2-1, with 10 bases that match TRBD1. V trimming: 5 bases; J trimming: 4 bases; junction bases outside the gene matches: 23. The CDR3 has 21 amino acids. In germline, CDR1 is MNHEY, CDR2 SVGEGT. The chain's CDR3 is CASSTTPWTGGIPSGYNEQFF. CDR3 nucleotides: TGTGCCAGCAGTACAACACCCTGGACAGGGGGAATTCCTAGCGGTTACAATGAGCAGTTCTTC.